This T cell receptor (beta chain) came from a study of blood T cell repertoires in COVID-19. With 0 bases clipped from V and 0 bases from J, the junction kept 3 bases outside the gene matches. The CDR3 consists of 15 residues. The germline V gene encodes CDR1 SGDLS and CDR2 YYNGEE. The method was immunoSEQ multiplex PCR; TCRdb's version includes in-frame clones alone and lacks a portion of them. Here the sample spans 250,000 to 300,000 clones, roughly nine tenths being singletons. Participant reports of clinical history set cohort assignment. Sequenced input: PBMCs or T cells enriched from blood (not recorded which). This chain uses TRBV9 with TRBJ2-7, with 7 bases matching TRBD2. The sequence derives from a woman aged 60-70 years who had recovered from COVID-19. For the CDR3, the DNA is TGTGCCAGCAGCGTAGGGGCGGGAGCCTCCTACGAGCAGTACTTC. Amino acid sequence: CASSVGAGASYEQYF. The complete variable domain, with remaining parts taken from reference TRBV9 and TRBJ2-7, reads DSGVTQTPKHLITATGQRVTLRCSPRSGDLSVYWYQQSLDQGLQFLIQYYNGEERAKGNILERFSAQQFPDLHSELNLSSLELGDSALYFCASSVGAGASYEQYFGPGTRLTVT.